The 17 T cell receptor beta chains presented below share a single source sample, sequenced in a study of control samples from healthy donors and cancer patients. TCRdb's copy holds only in-frame clones and misses some; the assay was immunoSEQ multiplex PCR. The sample has 35,000 to 50,000 clones, 90% to 95% seen once. Sequenced sample: blood. The receptors here all came from a man aged 60 to 75 in good health.

The V call is TRBV19, the J call TRBJ2-3; TRBD2 matches at 8 bases. This CDR3 contains 16 residues. CDR1 LNHDA and CDR2 SQIVND come from the germline V gene (reference sequence). Trimming removed 5 bases from V and 3 bases from J; junction bases left unmatched: 10. The CDR3 is CASSGRASGLTDTQYF. The CDR3 nucleotides are TGTGCCAGTAGTGGTAGGGCTAGCGGGTTGACAGATACGCAGTATTTT.

This clone was picked up one time. The chain combines TRBV9 with TRBJ1-5; possible D gene TRBD1, 5 bases. Deletions cut 1 base from V and 9 bases from J, with 17 bases between. Germline lookup yields CDR1 SGDLS and CDR2 YYNGEE. The CDR3 sequence is 15 residues long. CDR3 region: CASSVNSGPGGPQHF. The CDR3 DNA is TGTGCCAGCAGCGTAAACTCCGGCCCCGGGGGGCCCCAGCATTTT. Supplemented by reference TRBV9 and TRBJ1-5, the full variable domain reads DSGVTQTPKHLITATGQRVTLRCSPRSGDLSVYWYQQSLDQGLQFLIQYYNGEERAKGNILERFSAQQFPDLHSELNLSSLELGDSALYFCASSVNSGPGGPQHFGDGTRLSIL.

This clone showed up just once. The chain carries TRBV12-3 or TRBV12-4 and TRBJ1-1; the D gene is possibly TRBD1 (5 bases). The CDR3 runs 13 residues. Between the trimmed V and J ends, which lost 5 bases and 1 base, there was a span of 8 bases. The CDR3 sequence is CASSGTENTEAFF. The CDR3 DNA reads TGTGCCAGCAGTGGGACGGAGAACACTGAAGCTTTCTTT.

The V and J genes are TRBV27 and TRBJ2-1, with 10 bases that match TRBD2. This CDR3 is built from 15 residues. CDR1 and CDR2 from the germline V gene are MNHEY and SMNVEV (reference sequence). The V segment lost 3 bases and the J segment 9 bases; nucleotides outside the gene matches: 8. For the CDR3, the DNA is TGTGCCAGCAGTTTCATACTAGCGGGATTCACTGAGCAGTTCTTC. Translated: CASSFILAGFTEQFF.

This chain connects TRBV5-8 to TRBJ2-7, with D perhaps matching TRBD2 (6 bases). The CDR3 spans 15 residues. The germline V gene encodes CDR1 SGHTS and CDR2 YDEGEE. Trimming removed 2 bases at V and 2 bases at J, with 14 bases between. DNA for the CDR3: TGTGCCAGCAGCTTTGGGGGGACTGGGGCCTACGAGCAGTACTTC. It is translated as CASSFGGTGAYEQYF.

The V gene is TRBV28, the J gene TRBJ2-4, with 9 bases lining up with TRBD1. V shed 6 bases, J shed 1 base, and the junction held 13 bases outside the gene matches. The CDR3 covers 18 residues. Germline V CDR1 and CDR2: MDHEN, SYDVKM. CDR3 DNA: TGTGCCAGCAGCCATGACAGGGGGGTTTGGAAGGCCAAAAACATTCAGTACTTC. Protein product: CASSHDRGVWKAKNIQYF. Full variable domain (remainder filled in from reference TRBV28 and TRBJ2-4): DVKVTQSSRYLVKRTGEKVFLECVQDMDHENMFWYRQDPGLGLRLIYFSYDVKMKEKGDIPEGYSVSREKKERFSLILESASTNQTSMYLCASSHDRGVWKAKNIQYFGAGTRLSVL.

The chain recombines TRBV18 with TRBJ1-5; a weak D match, TRBD1 (6 bases). The V gene's germline CDR1 is KGHSH and CDR2 LQKENI. This CDR3 has 14 residues. Trimming left V 4 bases short and J 1 base short, with 8 bases between. The CDR3 region has the DNA TGTGCCAGCTCACTAGGGACAAGCAATCAGCCCCAGCATTTT. Translation gives CASSLGTSNQPQHF.

This chain joins TRBV28 and TRBJ2-1, with TRBD2 identical over 11 bases. Germline assignment: CDR1 MDHEN and CDR2 SYDVKM. Trimming cost V 4 bases and J 2 bases; bases outside gene matches: 19. This CDR3 comprises 21 residues. The CDR3 here is CASSSALLTGTSGGPYNEQFF. The CDR3 DNA reads TGTGCCAGCAGTTCCGCCCTCTTAACCGGGACTAGCGGTGGGCCCTACAATGAGCAGTTCTTC.

Comments on this clone: The same CDR3 arises from other DNA sequences in this sample as well. The rearrangement uses TRBV28 and TRBJ1-2; maybe TRBD1 (5 bases). CDR1 is MDHEN, CDR2 SYDVKM, per germline. V lost 2 bases to trimming and J lost 5 bases, with 9 bases between them. CDR3 length: 13 residues. CDR3 amino acids: CASSLGQGYGYTF. The CDR3 DNA reads TGTGCCAGCAGTTTAGGGCAGGGTTATGGCTACACCTTC.

This chain uses TRBV28 with TRBJ2-2, with 11 nucleotides matching TRBD2. This CDR3 spans 16 amino acids. With V trimmed by 5 bases and J by 4 bases, 6 bases remained unmatched. Germline CDR1 reads MDHEN; CDR2 reads SYDVKM. The CDR3 protein is CASSPPGLAATGELFF. Here the CDR3 DNA reads TGTGCCAGCAGTCCTCCGGGACTAGCGGCCACCGGGGAGCTGTTTTTT.

The chain recombines TRBV11-2 with TRBJ2-1; TRBD1 matches at 9 bases. Unmatched junction bases numbered 17, after V lost 4 bases and J lost 13 bases. CDR1 and CDR2 (germline): SGHAT, FQNNGV. CDR3 size: 16 residues. The CDR3 loop is CASSSLTGQGVLEQFF. The CDR3 bases are TGTGCCAGCAGCTCCCTTACGGGACAGGGCGTTTTAGAACAGTTCTTC. The full variable domain, its missing parts supplied by reference TRBV11-2 and TRBJ2-1, is EAGVAQSPRYKIIEKRQSVAFWCNPISGHATLYWYQQILGQGPKLLIQFQNNGVVDDSQLPKDRFSAERLKGVDSTLKIQPAKLEDSAVYLCASSSLTGQGVLEQFFGPGTRLTVL.

The rearrangement uses TRBV24-1 and TRBJ2-7; 9 nucleotides line up with TRBD2. The ends lost 6 bases at V and 3 bases at J; junction bases unmatched: 11. There are 16 residues in the CDR3. Looked up from germline, CDR1 is KGHDR and CDR2 is SFDVKD. CDR3 bases: TGTGCCACCAGTCCTAGCGGGAAGCCCGGATTCTACGAGCAGTACTTC. This gives the protein CATSPSGKPGFYEQYF.

The chain joins TRBV28 to TRBJ2-2, with a tentative D call TRBD2 (6 bases). The V gene's germline CDR1 is MDHEN and CDR2 SYDVKM. This CDR3 is 15 amino acids long. V shed 3 bases and J shed 5 bases, with 13 bases lying between them. The CDR3 here is CASSLGGTRTGELFF. Written as DNA, the CDR3 is TGTGCCAGCAGTTTGGGCGGGACGAGGACCGGGGAGCTGTTTTTT.

The DNA for the CDR3 is TGCAGTGCCCCTTCCCCCTACGAGCAGTACTTC. Amino acid sequence: CSAPSPYEQYF. The chain carries TRBV20-1 and TRBJ2-7; D unresolved. The CDR3 extends over 11 amino acids. Trimming removed 6 bases from V and 2 bases from J, with 8 bases in between. Germline-derived CDR1 and CDR2 are DFQATT and SNEGSKA (reference sequence).

This rearrangement joins TRBV6-1 to TRBJ1-4; D unresolved. Trimming shortened V by 2 bases and J by 4 bases, and 8 bases separated the two germline ends. Germline CDR1 MNHNS, CDR2 SASEGT. This CDR3 spans 14 amino acids. CDR3 residues: CASSESGINEKLFF. Written as DNA, the CDR3 is TGTGCCAGCAGTGAAAGCGGGATTAATGAAAAACTGTTTTTT.

Only a few counts were recorded for this clone. The V and J genes are TRBV3-1 (or the pseudogene TRBV3-2) and TRBJ1-1, with D hard to call. CDR3 size: 12 residues. Germline V gene data show CDR1 as LGHDT and CDR2 as YNNKEL (reference sequence). V lost 6 bases and J 2 bases, leaving 7 bases between the germline ends. CDR3 sequence: CASSRVNTEAFF. DNA of the CDR3: TGTGCCAGCAGTCGGGTCAACACTGAAGCTTTCTTT.

The chain joins TRBV7-9 to TRBJ2-5; possibly TRBD2 for D (6 bases). The V gene's germline CDR1 is SEHNR and CDR2 FQNEAQ (reference sequence). This CDR3 is 15 amino acids long. Trimming shortened V by 1 base and J by 5 bases, and 14 bases separated the two germline ends. As DNA, the CDR3 is TGTGCCAGCAGCTTAGTTGGTAGCGGTGTGGAGACCCAGTACTTC. It codes for CASSLVGSGVETQYF.